This TCR beta chain was captured by sequencing in a study of T cell responses to AZD1222 COVID-19 vaccine. This CDR3 region has 15 residues. Using immunoSEQ multiplex PCR, the repertoire was profiled, and TCRdb retains in-frame clones only, with some absent. The data show around 140,000 clones, 93% seen once. The chain combines TRBV21-1 with TRBJ1-2; the table's D gene call, TRBD1, was not cross checked with the DNA. TRBV21-1 constitutes a pseudogene. The sequenced sample was peripheral blood, obtained on day 0 of AZD1222 vaccination. The receptor comes from an adult in good health. The CDR3 protein is CASSPWTGEDYGYTF. CDR3 sequence (DNA): TGTGCCAGCAGCCCGTGGACAGGGGAGGACTATGGCTACACCTTC.